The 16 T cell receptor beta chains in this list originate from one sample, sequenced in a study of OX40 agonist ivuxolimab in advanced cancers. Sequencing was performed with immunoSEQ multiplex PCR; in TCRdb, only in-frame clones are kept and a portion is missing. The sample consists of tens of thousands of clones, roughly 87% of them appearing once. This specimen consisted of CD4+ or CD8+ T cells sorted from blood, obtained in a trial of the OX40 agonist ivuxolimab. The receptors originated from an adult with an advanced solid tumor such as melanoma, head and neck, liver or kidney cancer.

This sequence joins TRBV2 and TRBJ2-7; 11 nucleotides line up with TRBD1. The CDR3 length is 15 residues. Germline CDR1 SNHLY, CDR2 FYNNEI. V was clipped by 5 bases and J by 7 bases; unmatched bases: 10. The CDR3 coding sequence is TGTGCCAGCAGTTCGGGGACAGGGGGTGCGAAGGAGCAGTACTTC. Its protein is CASSSGTGGAKEQYF. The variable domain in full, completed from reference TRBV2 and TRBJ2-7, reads EPEVTQTPSHQVTQMGQEVILRCVPISNHLYFYWYRQILGQKVEFLVSFYNNEISEKSEIFDDQFSVERPDGSNFTLKIRSTKLEDSAMYFCASSSGTGGAKEQYFGPGTRLTVT.

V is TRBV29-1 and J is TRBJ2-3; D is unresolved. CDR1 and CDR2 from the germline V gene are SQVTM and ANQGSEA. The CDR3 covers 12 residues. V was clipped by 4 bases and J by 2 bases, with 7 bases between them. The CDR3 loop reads CSVVLNTDTQYF. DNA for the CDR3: TGCAGCGTTGTTCTGAACACAGATACGCAGTATTTT.

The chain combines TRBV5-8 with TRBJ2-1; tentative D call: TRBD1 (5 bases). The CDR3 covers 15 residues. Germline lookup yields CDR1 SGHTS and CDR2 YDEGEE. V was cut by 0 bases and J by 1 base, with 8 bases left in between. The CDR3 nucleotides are TGTGCCAGCAGCTTGGCAGGGATATCCTACAATGAGCAGTTCTTC. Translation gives CASSLAGISYNEQFF.

The CDR3 loop reads CASSLGYRAGEQYF. CDR3 coding DNA: TGTGCCAGCAGTTTGGGTTACAGGGCTGGAGAGCAGTACTTC. The rearrangement joins TRBV28 to TRBJ2-7; D perhaps matches TRBD1 (6 bases). The CDR3 runs to 14 residues. Trimming pared 3 bases from V and 7 bases from J, leaving 16 bases between. Germline V gene lookup returns CDR1 MDHEN and CDR2 SYDVKM. Drawing the rest from reference TRBV28 and TRBJ2-7, the complete variable domain is DVKVTQSSRYLVKRTGEKVFLECVQDMDHENMFWYRQDPGLGLRLIYFSYDVKMKEKGDIPEGYSVSREKKERFSLILESASTNQTSMYLCASSLGYRAGEQYFGPGTRLTVT.

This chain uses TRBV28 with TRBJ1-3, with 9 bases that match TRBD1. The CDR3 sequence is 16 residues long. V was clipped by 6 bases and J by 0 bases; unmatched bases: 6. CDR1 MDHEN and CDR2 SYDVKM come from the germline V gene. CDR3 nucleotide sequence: TGTGCCAGCAGGTCCCGGGACAGGGTCTCTGGAAACACCATATATTTT. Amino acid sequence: CASRSRDRVSGNTIYF.

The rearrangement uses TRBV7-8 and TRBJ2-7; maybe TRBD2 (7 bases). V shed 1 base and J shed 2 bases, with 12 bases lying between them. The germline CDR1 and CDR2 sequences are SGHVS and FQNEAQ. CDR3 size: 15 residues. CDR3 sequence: CASSLEGGPTYEQYF. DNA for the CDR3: TGTGCCAGCAGCTTAGAGGGGGGGCCTACCTACGAGCAGTACTTC.

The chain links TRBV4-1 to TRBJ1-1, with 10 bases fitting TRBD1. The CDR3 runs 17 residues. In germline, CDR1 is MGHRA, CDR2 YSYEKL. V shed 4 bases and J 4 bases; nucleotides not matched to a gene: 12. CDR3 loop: CASSRAWGTGVGTEAFF. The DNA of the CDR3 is TGCGCCAGCAGCCGAGCGTGGGGGACAGGGGTAGGCACTGAAGCTTTCTTT.

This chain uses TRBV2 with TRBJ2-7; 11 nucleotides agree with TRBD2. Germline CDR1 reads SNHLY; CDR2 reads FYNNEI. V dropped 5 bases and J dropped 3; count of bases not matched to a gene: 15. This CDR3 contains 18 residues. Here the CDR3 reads CASSHTRSGRARVYEQYF. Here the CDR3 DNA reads TGTGCCAGCAGTCACACCCGTAGCGGGAGGGCCCGGGTCTACGAGCAGTACTTC. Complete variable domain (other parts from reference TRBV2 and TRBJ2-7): EPEVTQTPSHQVTQMGQEVILRCVPISNHLYFYWYRQILGQKVEFLVSFYNNEISEKSEIFDDQFSVERPDGSNFTLKIRSTKLEDSAMYFCASSHTRSGRARVYEQYFGPGTRLTVT.

In nucleotides, the CDR3 is TGCAGCGTTGTTGAGAAAAGTTCCACCTACGAGCAGTACTTC. Translated: CSVVEKSSTYEQYF. This sequence joins TRBV29-1 and TRBJ2-7; D not certain. Germline CDR1 and CDR2: SQVTM and ANQGSEA. This CDR3 region has 14 residues. Trimming took off 4 bases at V and 2 bases at J, with 15 bases between the two ends.

The CDR3 DNA reads as TGTGCCAGCAGTTCAGCATCTGGCACTGAAGCTTTCTTT. Its protein is CASSSASGTEAFF. The rearrangement links TRBV6-5 to TRBJ1-1; D remains ambiguous. The CDR3 contains 13 residues. The germline gives CDR1 MNHEY, CDR2 SVGAGI. V lost 4 bases, J lost 4 bases, and 10 bases lay in between.

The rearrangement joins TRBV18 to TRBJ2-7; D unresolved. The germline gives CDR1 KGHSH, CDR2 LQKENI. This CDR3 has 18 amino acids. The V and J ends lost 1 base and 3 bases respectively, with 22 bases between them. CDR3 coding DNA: TGTGCCAGCTCACCACGGATTTCTGGGCCGGCGATCGGCTACGAGCAGTACTTC. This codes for CASSPRISGPAIGYEQYF.

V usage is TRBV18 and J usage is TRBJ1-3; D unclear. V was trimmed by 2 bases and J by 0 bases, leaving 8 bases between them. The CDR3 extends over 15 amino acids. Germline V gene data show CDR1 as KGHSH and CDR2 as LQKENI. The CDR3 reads CASSPSDRSGNTIYF. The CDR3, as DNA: TGTGCCAGCTCACCAAGTGACCGCTCTGGAAACACCATATATTTT.

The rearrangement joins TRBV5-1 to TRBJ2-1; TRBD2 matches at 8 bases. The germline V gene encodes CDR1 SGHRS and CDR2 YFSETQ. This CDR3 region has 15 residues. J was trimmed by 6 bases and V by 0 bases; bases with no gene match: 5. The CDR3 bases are TGCGCCAGCAGCTTGGGGGGACTAGATCTCAATGAGCAGTTCTTC. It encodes CASSLGGLDLNEQFF.

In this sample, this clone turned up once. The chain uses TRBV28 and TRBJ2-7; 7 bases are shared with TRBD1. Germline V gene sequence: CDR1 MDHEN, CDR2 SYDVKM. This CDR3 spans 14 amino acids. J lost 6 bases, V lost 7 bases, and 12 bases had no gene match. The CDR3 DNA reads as TGTGCCAGCACTGGGAACAGGGGCGGTCGCGAGCAGTACTTC. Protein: CASTGNRGGREQYF.

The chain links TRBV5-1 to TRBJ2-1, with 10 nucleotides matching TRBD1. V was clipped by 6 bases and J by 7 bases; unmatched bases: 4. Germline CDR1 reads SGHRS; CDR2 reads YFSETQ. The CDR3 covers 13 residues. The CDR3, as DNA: TGCGCCAGCACCGGACAGGGGGAAAATGAGCAGTTCTTC. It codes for CASTGQGENEQFF. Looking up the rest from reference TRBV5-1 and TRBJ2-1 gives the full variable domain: KAGVTQTPRYLIKTRGQQVTLSCSPISGHRSVSWYQQTPGQGLQFLFEYFSETQRNKGNFPGRFSGRQFSNSRSEMNVSTLELGDSALYLCASTGQGENEQFFGPGTRLTVL.

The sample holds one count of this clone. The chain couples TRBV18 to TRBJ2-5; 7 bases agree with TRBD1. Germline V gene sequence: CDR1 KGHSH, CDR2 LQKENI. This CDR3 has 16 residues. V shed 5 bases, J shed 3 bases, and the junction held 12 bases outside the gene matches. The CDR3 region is CASSAKYRDRKETQYF. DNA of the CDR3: TGTGCCAGCTCAGCTAAGTACCGGGACAGAAAAGAGACCCAGTACTTC.